This T cell receptor (beta chain) was identified in a study of T-cell reconstitution after alpha-beta-depleted transplantation in children. Study results and limitations: Several hundred expanded graft clones reportedly supplied alpha-beta T cells about two months after transplant.

As to this clonotype: Its antigen remains unidentified.

TCRbeta library preparation incorporated unique molecular identifiers. TCRdb fed the PCR reads into MiXCR, producing one record per CDR3 protein. The sample has about 340,000 distinct CDR3 sequences, around 15% seen once. Source: PBMCs, mostly from graft donor cells, taken 360 days after TCRalphabeta/CD19-depleted stem cell transplant. The sequence derives from a male patient between 2 and 10 years old who had a stem cell transplant for acute lymphoblastic leukemia, so the T cells may come from the graft donor.

DNA of the CDR3: TGCGCCAGCAGCTTGGTTCTAGCGGGAGAGACCCAGTACTTC. Its translation is CASSLVLAGETQYF. This chain connects TRBV5-1 to TRBJ2-5, with 8 bases lining up with TRBD2. The V gene's germline CDR1 is SGHRS and CDR2 YFSETQ. CDR3 length: 14 residues. J was trimmed by 4 bases and V by 0 bases; bases with no gene match: 2. Full variable domain (remainder filled in from reference TRBV5-1 and TRBJ2-5): KAGVTQTPRYLIKTRGQQVTLSCSPISGHRSVSWYQQTPGQGLQFLFEYFSETQRNKGNFPGRFSGRQFSNSRSEMNVSTLELGDSALYLCASSLVLAGETQYFGPGTRLLVL.